This is a list of T cell receptor beta chains from one sample in a study of cytomegalovirus exposure and HLA in healthy donors. Profiling relied on immunoSEQ multiplex PCR, and the TCRdb table lists in-frame clones only, not all of them. The sample holds over 200,000 clones; approximately 82% are singletons and the top ten take 4.5% to 6%. The material sequenced was PBMCs. The receptors shown here come from a woman between 18 and 30 years old in good health and CMV-seronegative. Both conserved end residues are part of each CDR3. The D gene is left open where the match is weak. Size values are once, few and many counts, or a class for expanded clones, and some rows have none.

J gene	D gene	clone size	CDR3 length	V gene	CDR3 protein	CDR3 DNA
TRBJ2-7	TRBD2	-	15	TRBV5-1	CASSSWAGAGYEQYF	TGCGCCAGCAGCTCGTGGGCGGGAGCGGGCTACGAGCAGTACTTC
TRBJ2-7	-	-	14	TRBV6-5	CASSRGGDSNEQYF	TGTGCCAGCAGTAGGGGCGGGGACAGTAACGAGCAGTACTTC
TRBJ1-1	-	-	15	TRBV9	CASSVDGGLNTEAFF	TGTGCCAGCAGCGTAGACGGGGGCTTGAACACTGAAGCTTTCTTT
TRBJ2-5	TRBD2	few	16	TRBV25-1	CASSTGLAGAGETQYF	TGTGCCAGCAGTACCGGACTAGCTGGGGCCGGGGAGACCCAGTACTTC
TRBJ1-1	-	-	13	TRBV30	CAWSLGANPEAFF	TGTGCCTGGAGTCTCGGGGCCAACCCTGAAGCTTTCTTT
TRBJ2-5	TRBD2	-	13	TRBV27	CATPGTIEETQYF	TGTGCCACCCCTGGGACTATCGAAGAGACCCAGTACTTC
TRBJ1-5	-	-	14	TRBV2	CASSEGGNGQPQHF	TGTGCCAGCAGTGAAGGGGGAAATGGTCAGCCCCAGCATTTT
TRBJ2-3	-	-	12	TRBV19	CASSASGDTQYF	TGTGCCAGTAGCGCGAGCGGTGATACGCAGTATTTT
TRBJ2-7	TRBD1	-	15	TRBV5-6	CASSGTGQGSYEQYF	TGTGCCAGCAGCGGAACGGGACAGGGCTCCTACGAGCAGTACTTC
TRBJ1-1	TRBD1	few	11	TRBV20-1	CSAGARGGAFF	TGCAGTGCTGGAGCCAGGGGGGGGGCTTTCTTT
TRBJ1-4	-	-	15	TRBV5-1	CASSLESGGQEKLFF	TGCGCCAGCAGCTTGGAATCTGGGGGACAAGAAAAACTGTTTTTT
TRBJ2-3	-	-	15	TRBV10-1	CASSGGRKSTDTQYF	TGCGCCAGCTCGGGCGGGCGGAAAAGCACAGATACGCAGTATTTT
TRBJ1-2	-	-	15	TRBV4-1	CASSQDRGQPGGYTF	TGCGCCAGCAGCCAAGATCGCGGACAGCCTGGAGGCTACACCTTC
TRBJ1-4	-	-	15	TRBV18	CASSPREGNSEKLFF	TGTGCCAGCTCACCACGGGAGGGGAATTCTGAAAAACTGTTTTTT
TRBJ2-6	-	-	16	TRBV2	CASSPRFDAGANVLTF	TGTGCCAGCAGCCCGAGATTCGATGCTGGGGCCAACGTCCTGACTTTC
TRBJ1-2	TRBD1	few	13	TRBV5-4	CASSLAQGDGYTF	TGTGCCAGCAGCTTAGCACAGGGGGATGGCTACACCTTC
TRBJ1-6	-	-	15	TRBV7-2	CASRPLVGWSSPLHF	TGTGCCAGCAGACCACTGGTCGGGTGGAGTTCACCCCTCCACTTT
TRBJ2-2	-	once	13	TRBV10-1	CASGRGGSGELFF	TGCGCCAGCGGCCGTGGAGGGTCCGGGGAGCTGTTTTTT
TRBJ1-5	-	-	13	TRBV2	CASMPEGNQPQHF	TGTGCCAGCATGCCCGAGGGGAATCAGCCCCAGCATTTT
TRBJ2-2	-	once	14	TRBV5-1	CASSLGLEAGELFF	TGCGCCAGCAGCTTGGGTCTAGAGGCCGGGGAGCTGTTTTTT
TRBJ1-1	TRBD1	-	14	TRBV6-5	CASSWGQGNTEAFF	TGTGCCAGCAGTTGGGGACAGGGAAACACTGAAGCTTTCTTT
TRBJ1-4	-	-	15	TRBV13	CASSKGWGDNEKLFF	TGTGCCAGCAGCAAAGGATGGGGGGATAATGAAAAACTGTTTTTT
TRBJ2-7	-	-	13	TRBV6-5	CASKRTSSYEQYF	TGTGCCAGCAAAAGGACTTCAAGCTACGAGCAGTACTTC
TRBJ2-2	TRBD1	few	15	TRBV2	CASSEEQGEYGELFF	TGTGCCAGCAGTGAAGAACAGGGGGAGTACGGGGAGCTGTTTTTT
TRBJ1-2	-	-	14	TRBV11-2	CASSPRIGAYGYTF	TGTGCCAGCAGCCCACGTATTGGGGCCTATGGCTACACCTTC
TRBJ2-3	TRBD2	-	15	TRBV28	CASRVTSGRTDTQYF	TGTGCCAGCAGGGTGACTAGCGGGAGAACAGATACGCAGTATTTT
TRBJ2-5	TRBD2	-	13	TRBV30	CAWTGLAEETQYF	TGTGCCTGGACGGGACTAGCGGAAGAGACCCAGTACTTC
TRBJ2-5	TRBD2	-	17	TRBV4-1	CASSQESSGGSQETQYF	TGCGCCAGCAGCCAAGAATCCAGCGGGGGGTCTCAAGAGACCCAGTACTTC
TRBJ1-3	-	once	13	TRBV29-1	CSVDVAGGNTIYF	TGCAGCGTTGATGTGGCAGGAGGAAACACCATATATTTT